A selection of T cell receptor beta chains follows, all from one sample in a study of blood T cell repertoires in COVID-19. The repertoire was sequenced with immunoSEQ multiplex PCR; TCRdb's copy has only in-frame clones and lacks some. The table includes approximately 250,000 clones, approximately 83% detected once. The specimen sequenced was peripheral blood. The receptors here all came from a human donor in a cohort sampled during active COVID-19. CDR3s include the opening cysteine and the closing phenylalanine or tryptophan. A D gene is named only where the DNA matches it firmly. Not every row has a clone size; where given, it reads once, few, many or a size class.

clone size,V gene,D gene,CDR3 length,J gene,CDR3 DNA,CDR3 protein
NA,TRBV21-1,NA,20,TRBJ2-7,TGTGCCAGCAGCAAAAAAAAGACTGCCTCCGGGACAGGGGTTCCTTACGAGCAGTACTTC,CASSKKKTASGTGVPYEQYF
NA,TRBV4-1,TRBD2,18,TRBJ2-1,TGCGCCAGCAGCCGATCCGGGACTAGCGGGAGCTCCTACAATGAGCAGTTCTTC,CASSRSGTSGSSYNEQFF
NA,TRBV28,TRBD2,14,TRBJ2-1,TGTGCCAGCAGTGCACCGGGACTAGCGGCGGAGCAGTTCTTC,CASSAPGLAAEQFF
NA,TRBV5-1,NA,14,TRBJ2-5,TGCGCCAGCAGCTTCCGGACGGGACAAGAGACCCAGTACTTC,CASSFRTGQETQYF
NA,TRBV9,NA,15,TRBJ1-1,TGTGCCAGCAGCGTAGGTTTAGGGGGGAACACTGAAGCTTTCTTT,CASSVGLGGNTEAFF
once,TRBV6-1,TRBD2,17,TRBJ2-1,TGTGCCAGCAGTGCTCTAGCGGGGCGCTCCCTGTACAATGAGCAGTTCTTC,CASSALAGRSLYNEQFF
few,TRBV19,NA,13,TRBJ1-1,TGTGCCAGTAGTATCGGACACCAACCCTTGGCTTTCTTT,CASSIGHQPLAFF
NA,TRBV28,NA,12,TRBJ1-2,TGTGCCAGCGAGGCGGTGAACTATGGCTACACCTTC,CASEAVNYGYTF
NA,TRBV5-1,NA,16,TRBJ1-2,TGCGCCAGCAGCCCGGGGACAAATCCGCGAGGCTATGGCTACACCTTC,CASSPGTNPRGYGYTF
NA,TRBV11-2,NA,18,TRBJ2-3,TGTGCCAGCAGCTTAGGTCTCCGGAAGCGCTCTAGCACAGATACGCAGTATTTT,CASSLGLRKRSSTDTQYF
NA,TRBV18,TRBD1,16,TRBJ1-3,TGTGCCAGCTCGCCTAGACAGGGCGAGGCTGGAAACACCATATATTTT,CASSPRQGEAGNTIYF
NA,TRBV27,NA,14,TRBJ1-6,TGTGCCAGCAGCAGCGATCGGGGTGGTTCACCCCTCCACTTT,CASSSDRGGSPLHF
NA,TRBV6-5,TRBD2,14,TRBJ2-5,TGTGCCAGCAGTTTGGGACTATTCCAAGAGACCCAGTACTTC,CASSLGLFQETQYF
once,TRBV7-9,NA,12,TRBJ2-3,TGTGCCAGCGGATGGCGGTCAGATACGCAGTATTTT,CASGWRSDTQYF
NA,TRBV3-1/TRBV3-2,TRBD1,16,TRBJ1-5,TGTGCCAGCAGCCAAGACACAGGGGGTAGCAATCAGCCCCAGCATTTT,CASSQDTGGSNQPQHF
NA,TRBV28,NA,15,TRBJ2-6,TGTGCCAGCAGTTTAGAGGCCTCTGGGGCCAACGTCCTGACTTTC,CASSLEASGANVLTF
NA,TRBV11-2,TRBD1,15,TRBJ2-3,TGTGCCAGCAGCCCCGAGGGGACAGGGGAAGATACGCAGTATTTT,CASSPEGTGEDTQYF
NA,TRBV9,TRBD1,17,TRBJ1-6,TGTGCCAGCAGCGTAGGCGGACAGGGGGCGCGTAATTCACCCCTCCACTTT,CASSVGGQGARNSPLHF
NA,TRBV27,TRBD1,15,TRBJ2-2,TGTGCCAGCAGTAGGGACAGGGGGAACACCGGGGAGCTGTTTTTT,CASSRDRGNTGELFF
NA,TRBV5-1,NA,13,TRBJ2-7,TGCGCCAGCAGCTTGGGCGGCCCGACCGAGCAGTACTTC,CASSLGGPTEQYF
NA,TRBV10-1,TRBD2,16,TRBJ2-7,TGCGCCAGCAGTCCGCCCCAAGCGGGAGCCCCCTACGAGCAGTACTTC,CASSPPQAGAPYEQYF
NA,TRBV28,NA,13,TRBJ2-7,TGTGCCACCCTCCCCGGACTCCGGCGCGAGCAGTACTTC,CATLPGLRREQYF
once,TRBV15,NA,19,TRBJ1-5,TGTGCCACCAGCTCCGACCCAGCCAGCGGGGCACGGAGCAATCAGCCCCAGCATTTT,CATSSDPASGARSNQPQHF
many,TRBV7-2,NA,14,TRBJ1-1,TGTGCCAGCAGCTTAGGCCGGGGTAACACTGAAGCTTTCTTT,CASSLGRGNTEAFF
NA,TRBV24-1,NA,13,TRBJ1-2,TGTGCCACCAGTGATGGGCAGGGTAAGCGCTACACCTTC,CATSDGQGKRYTF
NA,TRBV3-1/TRBV3-2,TRBD1,15,TRBJ1-4,TGTGCCAGCAGCCAAGCCCGGACAGGAGGAGAAAAACTGTTTTTT,CASSQARTGGEKLFF
once,TRBV5-1,NA,15,TRBJ2-5,TGCGCCAGCAGCTTGGGGGGCGTGGGAAAAGAGACCCAGTACTTC,CASSLGGVGKETQYF
NA,TRBV27,TRBD2,14,TRBJ2-1,TGTGCCAGCAGTTTAAGTAGACTAGCGAATGAGCAGTTCTTC,CASSLSRLANEQFF
NA,TRBV10-3,TRBD1,12,TRBJ1-1,TGTGCCATCCGACAGGGGGACACTGAAGCTTTCTTT,CAIRQGDTEAFF
NA,TRBV7-2,TRBD2,16,TRBJ2-2,TGTGCCAGCAGCTTAGGACTAGCAAGTGGCACCGGGGAGCTGTTTTTT,CASSLGLASGTGELFF
NA,TRBV19,NA,12,TRBJ2-1,TGTGCCAGTAGTTACGTCCCGGGTCAGCAGTTCTTC,CASSYVPGQQFF
NA,TRBV7-9,TRBD1,12,TRBJ1-2,TGTGCCAGCAGCTTACAGGGGGATGGCTACACCTTC,CASSLQGDGYTF
NA,TRBV28,NA,16,TRBJ2-1,TGTGCCAGCAGTGCGCTCGGGAGTCTGGCCTACAATGAGCAGTTCTTC,CASSALGSLAYNEQFF
NA,TRBV6-6,NA,12,TRBJ2-2,TGTGCCAGCAGACAGGACACCGGGGAGCTGTTTTTT,CASRQDTGELFF
NA,TRBV7-7,TRBD1,15,TRBJ2-1,TGTGCTAGCAGCTTCGGGACAGGGGGCCAAAATGAGCAGTTCTTC,CASSFGTGGQNEQFF
NA,TRBV10-3,NA,11,TRBJ1-3,TGTGCCACTTACTCTGGAAACACCATATATTTT,CATYSGNTIYF
NA,TRBV2,TRBD1,14,TRBJ2-1,TGTGCCAGCAAGTCGGGACAGGGGAGCAATGAGCAGTTCTTC,CASKSGQGSNEQFF
NA,TRBV30,NA,13,TRBJ1-1,TGTGCCTGGAGTTATCTTGGGGGCGCAGGATCTTTCTTT,CAWSYLGGAGSFF
NA,TRBV28,NA,11,TRBJ1-2,TGTGCCAGCAGTCACCAGGGCGGCTACACCTTC,CASSHQGGYTF
NA,TRBV24-1,NA,12,TRBJ1-2,TGTGCCACCAGTGGGGAGGACCTAGGCTACACCTTC,CATSGEDLGYTF
NA,TRBV9,NA,14,TRBJ2-7,TGTGCCAGCAGCGTAGGGGGCTACACCTACGAGCAGTACTTC,CASSVGGYTYEQYF
NA,TRBV19,NA,19,TRBJ1-4,TGTGCCAGTAGTCTCGCCCGGCATCAGGGGACCACAACTAATGAAAAACTGTTTTTT,CASSLARHQGTTTNEKLFF
NA,TRBV30,NA,12,TRBJ1-1,TGTGCCTGGAGTTTCCCTAACACTGAAGCTTTCTTT,CAWSFPNTEAFF
NA,TRBV3-1/TRBV3-2,TRBD1,16,TRBJ1-5,TGTGCCAGCAGCCATGGGACAGAAACGTTTGATCAGCCCCAGCATTTT,CASSHGTETFDQPQHF
NA,TRBV30,NA,14,TRBJ2-7,TGTGCCTGCCTTTCAAGCAGGGTGGGATACGAGCAGTACTTC,CACLSSRVGYEQYF
NA,TRBV11-2,NA,17,TRBJ2-7,TGTGCCAGCAGCTTATCTCGGTCCTCCAGCGCGCCCTACGAGCAGTACTTC,CASSLSRSSSAPYEQYF
NA,TRBV6-4,TRBD1,15,TRBJ2-3,TGTGCCAGCAGGAAGACATGGGACAGGCCGGATACGCAGTATTTT,CASRKTWDRPDTQYF
NA,TRBV10-1,NA,11,TRBJ1-2,TGCGCCAGCATGAAGCCTCAAGGCTACACCTTC,CASMKPQGYTF
NA,TRBV15,NA,16,TRBJ1-4,TGTGCCACCAGCAGAGATAGAGGGCGGAATAATGAAAAACTGTTTTTT,CATSRDRGRNNEKLFF
NA,TRBV28,TRBD1,15,TRBJ1-1,TGTGCCAGCAGATCCCCTCAGGGGGGGAACACTGAAGCTTTCTTT,CASRSPQGGNTEAFF
NA,TRBV7-9,TRBD1,17,TRBJ2-1,TGTGCCAGCAGCAGATTACGACAGGGAAATCGAGATAATGAGCAGTTCTTC,CASSRLRQGNRDNEQFF
NA,TRBV6-5,NA,13,TRBJ2-2,TGTGCCAGCACACAGGGACACACCGGGGAGCTGTTTTTT,CASTQGHTGELFF
once,TRBV24-1,TRBD1,17,TRBJ1-5,TGTGCCACCTCGGGGGACAGGGGGTACGCTGGGAATCAGCCCCAGCATTTT,CATSGDRGYAGNQPQHF
NA,TRBV12-3/TRBV12-4,TRBD2,11,TRBJ2-1,TGTGCCAGCAGTTTCGCGGGGGGCGGGTTCTTC,CASSFAGGGFF
NA,TRBV12-3/TRBV12-4,NA,12,TRBJ2-2,TGTGCCAGCCAAGGGGGCACCGGGGAGCTGTTTTTT,CASQGGTGELFF
few,TRBV7-3,NA,14,TRBJ1-6,TGTGCCAGCAGCTTACAGGGGTGGAATTCACCCCTCCACTTT,CASSLQGWNSPLHF
few,TRBV5-1,TRBD1,16,TRBJ2-5,TGCGCCAGCAGCTTGGGACAGGGGACAAACCAAGAGACCCAGTACTTC,CASSLGQGTNQETQYF
NA,TRBV18,NA,16,TRBJ1-1,TGTGCCAGCTCGCCCCCACTACAGGGCTGGAACACTGAAGCTTTCTTT,CASSPPLQGWNTEAFF
NA,TRBV13,TRBD2,17,TRBJ2-2,TGTGCCAGCAGCCCTCGCCGCACTAGCGGGGTTAGCGGGGAGCTGTTTTTT,CASSPRRTSGVSGELFF